A selection of T cell receptor beta chains follows, all from one sample in a study of T cell responses to AZD1222 COVID-19 vaccine. Assay used: immunoSEQ multiplex PCR; TCRdb lists only in-frame clones, some missing. The sample records over 150,000 clones, roughly 90% being singletons. The specimen comprised peripheral blood, sampled 28 days after the second AZD1222 dose. These receptor sequences come from an adult who received the AZD1222 COVID-19 vaccine. The CDR3 runs from the conserved cysteine through the conserved F or W. D genes are given only for firm matches. Only part of the rows carry a size: once, few, many, or a class if the clone is expanded.

j_call	clone_size	d_call	v_call	cdr3_nt	cdr3_aa
TRBJ2-7	NA	NA	TRBV10-3	TGTGCCATCAATGGGGACAACCATTACGAGCAGTACTTC	CAINGDNHYEQYF
TRBJ2-1	NA	NA	TRBV11-2	TGTGCCAGCAGCCCCGAGTGGAAGGGGCATGAGCAGTTCTTC	CASSPEWKGHEQFF
TRBJ2-2	NA	NA	TRBV19	TGTGCCAGTAGTGTTGGTAGTGGGACCGGGGAGCTGTTTTTT	CASSVGSGTGELFF
TRBJ1-1	NA	TRBD1	TRBV6-5	TGTGCCAGCAGGCAGGGGGGGGCGAACACTGAAGCTTTCTTT	CASRQGGANTEAFF
TRBJ1-6	NA	NA	TRBV9	TGTGCCAGCAGCGAGCGGGGGGGGACTGATAATTCACCCCTCCACTTT	CASSERGGTDNSPLHF
TRBJ1-5	few	NA	TRBV27	TGTGCCAGCAGCTATGACCGCAATCAGCCCCAGCATTTT	CASSYDRNQPQHF
TRBJ2-1	few	NA	TRBV30	TGTGCCTGGGTACGGGGAATAAGGGGGTACAATGAGCAGTTCTTC	CAWVRGIRGYNEQFF
TRBJ2-1	NA	TRBD2	TRBV6-1	TGTGCCAGCACCCCTAGCGGGGGGTTCTACAATGAGCAGTTCTTC	CASTPSGGFYNEQFF
TRBJ1-3	NA	NA	TRBV5-5	TGTGCCAGCAGTCTTACGACAGGACGCTCTGGAAACACCATATATTTT	CASSLTTGRSGNTIYF
TRBJ1-2	NA	NA	TRBV4-1	TGCGCCAGCAGCCAAGATTTGAGGGACTCCAATGGCTACACCTTC	CASSQDLRDSNGYTF
TRBJ2-5	NA	TRBD2	TRBV19	TGTGCCAGTAGTAGAGGACTAGCGGGGTTCCAAGAGACCCAGTACTTC	CASSRGLAGFQETQYF
TRBJ1-2	NA	NA	TRBV3-1/TRBV3-2	TGTGCCAGCAGCCACCCCTCCACTAACTATGGCTACACCTTC	CASSHPSTNYGYTF
TRBJ1-2	NA	TRBD1	TRBV3-1/TRBV3-2	TGTGCCAGCAGCCTCGGACAGGGAGTCTATGGCTACACCTTC	CASSLGQGVYGYTF
TRBJ1-2	NA	NA	TRBV5-6	TGTGCCAGCAGCTTGGCCGAGCAGGGCAACTATGGCTACACCTTC	CASSLAEQGNYGYTF
TRBJ1-2	NA	NA	TRBV2	TGTGCCAGCAGTGAAATAGGAACAGGGAATGGCTACACCTTC	CASSEIGTGNGYTF
TRBJ1-2	once	NA	TRBV30	TGTGCCTGGAGTGGCGGGACCGTCTATGGCTACACCTTC	CAWSGGTVYGYTF
TRBJ1-6	NA	NA	TRBV7-9	TGTGCCAGCAGCTCCTCCTACCCTTATTCACCCCTCCACTTT	CASSSSYPYSPLHF
TRBJ2-7	NA	NA	TRBV29-1	TGCAGCGTGACCTTGCCTCTAGGGGCATACGAGCAGTACTTC	CSVTLPLGAYEQYF
TRBJ2-2	NA	NA	TRBV24-1	TGTGCCACCAAAAGCGAGAACACCGGGGAGCTGTTTTTT	CATKSENTGELFF
TRBJ1-1	NA	NA	TRBV28	TGTGCCATACAGCGTCGGGGCCGAGACACTGAAGCTTTCTTT	CAIQRRGRDTEAFF
TRBJ2-2	NA	NA	TRBV7-9	TGTGCCAGCAGCTTCGGGGGGCTGAACACCGGGGAGCTGTTTTTT	CASSFGGLNTGELFF
TRBJ1-5	NA	TRBD1	TRBV6-2/TRBV6-3	TGTGCCAGCAGTCCCGGGACAGGGTATAATCAGCCCCAGCATTTT	CASSPGTGYNQPQHF
TRBJ2-1	NA	NA	TRBV7-9	TGTGCCAGCAACGGACGGTCAAATTACAATGAGCAGTTCTTC	CASNGRSNYNEQFF